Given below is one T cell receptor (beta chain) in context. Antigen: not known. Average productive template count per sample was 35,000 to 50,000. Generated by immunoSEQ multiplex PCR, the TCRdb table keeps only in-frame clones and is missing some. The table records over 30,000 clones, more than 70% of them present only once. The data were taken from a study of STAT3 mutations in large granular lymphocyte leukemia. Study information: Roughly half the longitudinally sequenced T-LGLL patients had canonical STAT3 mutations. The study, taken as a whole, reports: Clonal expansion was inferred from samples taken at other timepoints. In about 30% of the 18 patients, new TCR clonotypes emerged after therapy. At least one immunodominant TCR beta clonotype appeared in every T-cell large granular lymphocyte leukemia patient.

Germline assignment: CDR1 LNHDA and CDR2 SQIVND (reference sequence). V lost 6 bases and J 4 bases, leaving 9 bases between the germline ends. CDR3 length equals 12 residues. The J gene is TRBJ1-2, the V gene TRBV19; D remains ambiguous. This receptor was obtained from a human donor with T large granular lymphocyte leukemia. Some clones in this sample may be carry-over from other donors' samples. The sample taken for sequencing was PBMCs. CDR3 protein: CASSDEIYGYTF. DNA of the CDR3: TGTGCCAGTAGCGACGAAATCTATGGCTACACCTTC.